The sequence of this T cell receptor beta chain was determined in a study of T cells in Graves' hyperthyroidism and ophthalmopathy. V lost 7 bases and J lost 6, with 10 bases in between. Germline CDR1 SNHLY, CDR2 FYNNEI. CDR3 length: 12 amino acids. TCR beta CDR3 regions were amplified from RNA transcripts. The HTBI primer set was used in a first-round RT-PCR of the TCR CDR3. TCRdb itself ran the multiplex PCR reads through MiXCR, one entry per CDR3 protein. The table has about 840,000 distinct CDR3 sequences, roughly 37% seen once. This clonotype was recorded many times. The sample comprised blood. The TCR comes from a young man with Graves' hyperthyroidism. This rearrangement joins TRBV2 to TRBJ1-5; possible D gene TRBD1, 6 bases. The CDR3 bases are TGTGCCAGCACAGGAGGGGGTCAGCCCCAGCATTTT. Translation gives CASTGGGQPQHF.